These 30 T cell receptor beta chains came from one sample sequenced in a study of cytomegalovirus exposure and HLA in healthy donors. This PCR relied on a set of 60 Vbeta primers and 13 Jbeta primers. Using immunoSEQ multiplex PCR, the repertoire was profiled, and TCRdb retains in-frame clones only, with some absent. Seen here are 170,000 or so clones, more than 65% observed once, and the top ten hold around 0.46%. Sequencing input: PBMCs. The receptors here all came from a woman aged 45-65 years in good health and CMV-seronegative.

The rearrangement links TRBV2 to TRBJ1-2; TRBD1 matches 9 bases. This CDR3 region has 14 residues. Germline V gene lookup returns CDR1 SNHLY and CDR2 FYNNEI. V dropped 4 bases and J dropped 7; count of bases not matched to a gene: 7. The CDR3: CASSGGGQGFGYTF. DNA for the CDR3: TGTGCCAGCAGTGGAGGGGGACAGGGTTTTGGCTACACCTTC. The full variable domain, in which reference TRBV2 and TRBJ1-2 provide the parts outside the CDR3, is EPEVTQTPSHQVTQMGQEVILRCVPISNHLYFYWYRQILGQKVEFLVSFYNNEISEKSEIFDDQFSVERPDGSNFTLKIRSTKLEDSAMYFCASSGGGQGFGYTFGSGTRLTVV.

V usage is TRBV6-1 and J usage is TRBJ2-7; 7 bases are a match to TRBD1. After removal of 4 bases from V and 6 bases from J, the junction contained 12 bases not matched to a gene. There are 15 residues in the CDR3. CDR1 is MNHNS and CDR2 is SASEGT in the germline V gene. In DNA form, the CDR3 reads TGTGCCAGCAGTGGCCGGGACAGAGGACCTCTCGAGCAGTACTTC. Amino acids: CASSGRDRGPLEQYF.

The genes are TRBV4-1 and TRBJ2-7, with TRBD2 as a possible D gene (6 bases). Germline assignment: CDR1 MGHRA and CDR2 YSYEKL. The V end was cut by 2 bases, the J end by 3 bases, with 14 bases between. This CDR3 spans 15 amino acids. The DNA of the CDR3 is TGCGCCAGCAGCCAAAGATGGGGGGAAGTCTACGAGCAGTACTTC. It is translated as CASSQRWGEVYEQYF.

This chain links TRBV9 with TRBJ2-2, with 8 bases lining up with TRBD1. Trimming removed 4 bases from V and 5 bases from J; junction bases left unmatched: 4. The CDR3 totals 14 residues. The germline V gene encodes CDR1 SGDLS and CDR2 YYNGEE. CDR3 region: CASSSTGGTGELFF. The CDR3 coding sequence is TGTGCCAGCAGCTCTACAGGGGGGACCGGGGAGCTGTTTTTT.

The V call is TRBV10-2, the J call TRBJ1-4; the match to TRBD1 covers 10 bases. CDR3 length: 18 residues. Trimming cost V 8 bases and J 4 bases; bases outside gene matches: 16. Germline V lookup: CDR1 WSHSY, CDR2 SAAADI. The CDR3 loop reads CASLIGVLGTGVNEKLFF. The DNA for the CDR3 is TGCGCCAGCTTGATTGGTGTTCTGGGGACAGGGGTTAATGAAAAACTGTTTTTT.

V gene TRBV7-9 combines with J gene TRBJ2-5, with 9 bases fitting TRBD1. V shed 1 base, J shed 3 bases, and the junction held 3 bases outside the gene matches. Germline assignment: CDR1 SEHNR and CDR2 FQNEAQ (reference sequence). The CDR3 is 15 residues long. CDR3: CASSLGTGVKETQYF. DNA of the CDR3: TGTGCCAGCAGCTTAGGGACAGGGGTGAAAGAGACCCAGTACTTC.

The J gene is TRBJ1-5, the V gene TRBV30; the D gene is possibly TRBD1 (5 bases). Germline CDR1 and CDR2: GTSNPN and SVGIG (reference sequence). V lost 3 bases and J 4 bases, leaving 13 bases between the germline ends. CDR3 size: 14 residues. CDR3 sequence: CAWSEIQENQPQHF. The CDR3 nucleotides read TGTGCCTGGAGCGAAATACAGGAAAATCAGCCCCAGCATTTT.

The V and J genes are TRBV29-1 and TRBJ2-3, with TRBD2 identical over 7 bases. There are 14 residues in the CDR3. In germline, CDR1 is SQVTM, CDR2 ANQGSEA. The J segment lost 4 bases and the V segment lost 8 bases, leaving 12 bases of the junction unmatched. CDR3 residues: CSIHIGGGSDTQYF. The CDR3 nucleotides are TGCAGCATTCACATAGGCGGGGGTTCAGATACGCAGTATTTT.

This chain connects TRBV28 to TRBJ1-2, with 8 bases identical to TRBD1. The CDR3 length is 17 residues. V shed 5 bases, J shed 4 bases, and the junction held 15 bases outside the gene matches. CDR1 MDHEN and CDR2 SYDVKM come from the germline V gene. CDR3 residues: CASSQTIQGARVYGYTF. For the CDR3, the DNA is TGTGCCAGCAGTCAAACAATCCAGGGGGCGCGGGTCTATGGCTACACCTTC.

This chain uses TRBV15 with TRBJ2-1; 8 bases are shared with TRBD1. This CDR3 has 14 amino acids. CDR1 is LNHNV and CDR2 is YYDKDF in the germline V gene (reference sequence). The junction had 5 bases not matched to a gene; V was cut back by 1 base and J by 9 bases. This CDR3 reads CATSRVRQGTEQFF. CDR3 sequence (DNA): TGTGCCACCAGCAGAGTGAGACAGGGGACTGAGCAGTTCTTC.

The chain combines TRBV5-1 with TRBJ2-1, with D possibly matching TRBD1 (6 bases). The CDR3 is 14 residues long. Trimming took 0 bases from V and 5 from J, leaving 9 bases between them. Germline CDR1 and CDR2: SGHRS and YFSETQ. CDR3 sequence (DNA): TGCGCCAGCAGCTTGGAGAGGACAGACAATGAGCAGTTCTTC. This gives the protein CASSLERTDNEQFF.

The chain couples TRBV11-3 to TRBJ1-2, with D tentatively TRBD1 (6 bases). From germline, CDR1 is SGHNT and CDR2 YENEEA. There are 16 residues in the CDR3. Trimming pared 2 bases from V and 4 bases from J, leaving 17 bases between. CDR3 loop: CASSLNAAGDPYGYTF. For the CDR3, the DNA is TGTGCCAGCAGCTTAAATGCCGCAGGGGACCCCTATGGCTACACCTTC.

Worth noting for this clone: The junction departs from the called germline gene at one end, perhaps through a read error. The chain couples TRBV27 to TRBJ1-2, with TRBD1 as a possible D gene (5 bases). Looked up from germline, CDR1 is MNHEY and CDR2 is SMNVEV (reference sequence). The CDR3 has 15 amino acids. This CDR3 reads CASSLSGGVGVGYAF. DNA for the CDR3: TGTGCCAGCAGTTTATCTGGAGGGGTAGGGGTTGGCTACGCCTTC.

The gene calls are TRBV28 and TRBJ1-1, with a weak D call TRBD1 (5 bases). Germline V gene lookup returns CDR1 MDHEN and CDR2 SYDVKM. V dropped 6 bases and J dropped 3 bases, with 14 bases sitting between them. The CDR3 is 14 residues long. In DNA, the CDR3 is TGTGCCAGCAGCCGCAAAGGGGCTGACACTGAAGCTTTCTTT. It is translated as CASSRKGADTEAFF.

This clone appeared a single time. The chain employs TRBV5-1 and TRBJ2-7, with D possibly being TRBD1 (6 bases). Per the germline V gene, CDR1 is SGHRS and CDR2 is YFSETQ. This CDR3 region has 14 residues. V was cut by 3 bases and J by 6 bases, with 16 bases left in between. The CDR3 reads CASSWGPQGPEQYF. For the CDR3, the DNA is TGCGCCAGCAGCTGGGGGCCACAGGGCCCCGAGCAGTACTTC.

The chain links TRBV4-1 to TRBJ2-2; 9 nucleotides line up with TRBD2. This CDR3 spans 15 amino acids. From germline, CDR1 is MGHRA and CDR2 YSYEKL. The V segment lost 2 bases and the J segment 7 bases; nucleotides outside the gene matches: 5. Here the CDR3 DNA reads TGCGCCAGCAGCCAAAGCCTAGCGGGATTCGGGGAGCTGTTTTTT. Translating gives CASSQSLAGFGELFF.

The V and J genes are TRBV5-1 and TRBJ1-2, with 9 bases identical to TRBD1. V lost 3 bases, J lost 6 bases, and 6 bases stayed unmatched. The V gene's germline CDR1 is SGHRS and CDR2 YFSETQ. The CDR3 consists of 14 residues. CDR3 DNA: TGCGCCAGCAGCTGGGAGGGACAGGGTGATGGCTACACCTTC. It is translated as CASSWEGQGDGYTF.

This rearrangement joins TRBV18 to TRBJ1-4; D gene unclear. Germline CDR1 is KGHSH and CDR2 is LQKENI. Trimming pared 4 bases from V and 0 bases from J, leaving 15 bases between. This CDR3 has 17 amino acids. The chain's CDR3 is CASSLVASGATNEKLFF. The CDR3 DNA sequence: TGTGCCAGCTCACTCGTAGCTAGCGGGGCAACTAATGAAAAACTGTTTTTT.

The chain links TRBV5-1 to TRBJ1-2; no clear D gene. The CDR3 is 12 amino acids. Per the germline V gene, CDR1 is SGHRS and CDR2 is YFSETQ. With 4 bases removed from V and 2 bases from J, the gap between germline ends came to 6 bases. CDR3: CASSTGNYGYTF. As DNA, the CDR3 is TGCGCCAGCAGCACGGGGAACTATGGCTACACCTTC.

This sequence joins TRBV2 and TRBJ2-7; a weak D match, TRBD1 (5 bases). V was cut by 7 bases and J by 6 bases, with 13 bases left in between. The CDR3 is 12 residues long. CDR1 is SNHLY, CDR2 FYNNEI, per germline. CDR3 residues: CASTGPGFEQYF. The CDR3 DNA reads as TGTGCCAGCACCGGTCCAGGGTTCGAGCAGTACTTC.

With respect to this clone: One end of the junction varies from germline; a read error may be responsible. Here the CDR3 DNA reads TGTGCCAGCAGCAAGGATGTAGGGGGGGGAAACAGTCAGTACTTC. Protein product: CASSKDVGGGNSQYF. V gene TRBV27 combines with J gene TRBJ2-4; possible D gene TRBD2, 7 bases. The CDR3 spans 15 residues. The germline gives CDR1 MNHEY, CDR2 SMNVEV (reference sequence).

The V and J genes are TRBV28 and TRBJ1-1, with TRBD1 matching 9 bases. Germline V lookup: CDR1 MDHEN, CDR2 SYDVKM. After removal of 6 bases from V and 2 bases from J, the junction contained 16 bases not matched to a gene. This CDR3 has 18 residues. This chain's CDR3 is CASRRTTGGYGENTEAFF. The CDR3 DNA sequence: TGTGCCAGCAGGCGAACAACAGGGGGCTATGGGGAAAACACTGAAGCTTTCTTT.

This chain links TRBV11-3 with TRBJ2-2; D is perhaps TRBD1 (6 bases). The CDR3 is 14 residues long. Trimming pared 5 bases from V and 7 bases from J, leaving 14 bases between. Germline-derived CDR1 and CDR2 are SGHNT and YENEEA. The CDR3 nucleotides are TGTGCCAGCAGCCCCGGTCAGGGGCTCGGGGAGCTGTTTTTT. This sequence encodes CASSPGQGLGELFF.

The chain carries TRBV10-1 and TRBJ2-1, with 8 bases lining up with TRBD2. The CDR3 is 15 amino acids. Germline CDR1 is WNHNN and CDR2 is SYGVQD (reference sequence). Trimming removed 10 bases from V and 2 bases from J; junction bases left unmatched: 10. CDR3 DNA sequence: TGCGCCACCCAGCTAACTAGCGGACCCTACAATGAGCAGTTCTTC. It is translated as CATQLTSGPYNEQFF.

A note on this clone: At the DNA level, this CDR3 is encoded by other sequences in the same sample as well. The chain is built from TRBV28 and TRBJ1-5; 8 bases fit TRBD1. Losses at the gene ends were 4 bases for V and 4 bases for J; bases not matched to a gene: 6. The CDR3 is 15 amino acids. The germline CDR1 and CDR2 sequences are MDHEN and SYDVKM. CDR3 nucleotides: TGTGCCAGCAGTTCGTCCACAGGGGGGAATCAGCCCCAGCATTTT. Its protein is CASSSSTGGNQPQHF.

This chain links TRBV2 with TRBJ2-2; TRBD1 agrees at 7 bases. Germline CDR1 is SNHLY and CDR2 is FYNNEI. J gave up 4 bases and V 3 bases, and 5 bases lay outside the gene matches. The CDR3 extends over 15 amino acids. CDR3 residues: CASSEAGGFTGELFF. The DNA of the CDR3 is TGTGCCAGCAGTGAGGCAGGGGGTTTCACCGGGGAGCTGTTTTTT.

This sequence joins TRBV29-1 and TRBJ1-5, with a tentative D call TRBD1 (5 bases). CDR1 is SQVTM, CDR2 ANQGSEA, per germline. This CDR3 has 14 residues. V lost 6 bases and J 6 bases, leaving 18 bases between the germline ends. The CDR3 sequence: CSVQERGSGQPQHF. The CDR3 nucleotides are TGCAGCGTCCAAGAAAGGGGTTCTGGTCAGCCCCAGCATTTT.

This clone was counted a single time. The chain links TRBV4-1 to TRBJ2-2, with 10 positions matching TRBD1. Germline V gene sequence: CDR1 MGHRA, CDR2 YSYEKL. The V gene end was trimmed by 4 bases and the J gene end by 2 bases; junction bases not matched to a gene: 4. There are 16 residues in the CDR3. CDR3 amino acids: CASSLRTGGNTGELFF. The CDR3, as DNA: TGCGCCAGCAGCCTTCGGACAGGGGGTAACACCGGGGAGCTGTTTTTT.

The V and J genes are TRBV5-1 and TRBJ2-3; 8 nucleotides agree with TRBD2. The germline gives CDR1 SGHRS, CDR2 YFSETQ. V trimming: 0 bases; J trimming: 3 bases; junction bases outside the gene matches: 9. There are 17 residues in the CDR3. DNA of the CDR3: TGCGCCAGCAGCTTGGTGGGACTAGGGGCCGGGACAGATACGCAGTATTTT. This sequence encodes CASSLVGLGAGTDTQYF. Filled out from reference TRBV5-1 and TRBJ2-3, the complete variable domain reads KAGVTQTPRYLIKTRGQQVTLSCSPISGHRSVSWYQQTPGQGLQFLFEYFSETQRNKGNFPGRFSGRQFSNSRSEMNVSTLELGDSALYLCASSLVGLGAGTDTQYFGPGTRLTVL.

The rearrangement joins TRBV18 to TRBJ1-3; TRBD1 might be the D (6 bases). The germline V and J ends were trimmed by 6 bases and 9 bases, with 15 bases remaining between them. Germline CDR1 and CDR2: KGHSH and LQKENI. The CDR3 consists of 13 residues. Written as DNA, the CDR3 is TGTGCCAGCTCGTCCCCTCAGGGGTCCACCATATATTTT. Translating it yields CASSSPQGSTIYF.